The present T cell receptor beta chain was sequenced within a study of shared clonotypes between healthy human individuals. Some clones are missing from TCRdb's copy, which holds only in-frame ones; the method was immunoSEQ multiplex PCR. The sample shows 550,000 to 750,000 clones, roughly 96% of them seen only once. The CDR3 loop spans 13 amino acids. Between the trimmed V and J ends, which lost 5 bases and 2 bases, there was a span of 9 bases. CDR1 and CDR2 from the germline V gene are SGHVS and FQNEAQ. CD45RO-negative cells were positively selected for CCR7, leaving out terminally differentiated effector memory CD45RA+ cells.

The sequenced sample consisted of naive CD8+ T cells sorted from blood. The TCR originated in a woman aged 25-40 years in good health. This chain connects TRBV7-8 to TRBJ2-5, with a tentative D call TRBD2 (5 bases). For the CDR3, the DNA is TGTGCCAGCAGCCTGGACTCACAAGAGACCCAGTACTTC. Protein sequence: CASSLDSQETQYF.